This entry lists 13 T cell receptor beta chains sequenced from one sample in a study of CD8+CD57+ T cells in acquired aplastic anemia. Genomic DNA served as template for TCR beta VDJ and CDR3 profiling. From the reads, TCRdb called clonotypes with MiXCR, one entry per CDR3 protein. Counted here are 200,000 to 250,000 distinct CDR3 sequences, almost 35% occurring once; the ten biggest clones make up roughly 1.1%. The sequencing sample was made of sorted CD4+, CD8+, or CD8+CD57+ T cells (not recorded which) from PBMCs. These receptors were collected from a human donor in good health, serving as a control.

Concerning this clonotype itself: This clone may be a read error of a much larger clone one base away. This is likely a read error, given that the CDR3 carries no conserved phenylalanine or tryptophan at its end. The rearrangement uses TRBV12-3 or TRBV12-4 and TRBJ2-7, with TRBD2 identical over 11 bases. After removal of 4 bases from V and 6 bases from J, the junction contained 8 bases not matched to a gene. The CDR3 sequence is 15 residues long. The CDR3 reads CASSYRSGGVSEQYL. The CDR3 nucleotides are TGTGCCAGCAGTTATCGTAGCGGGGGGGTGAGCGAGCAGTACCTC.

This clonotype was detected many times. V is TRBV29-1 and J is TRBJ2-1; 8 bases fit TRBD2. Germline V gene lookup returns CDR1 SQVTM and CDR2 ANQGSEA. The CDR3 covers 16 residues. V was pared by 0 bases and J by 7 bases, with 11 bases of the junction left unmatched. The CDR3 loop is CSVEDYPGGPGNEQFF. In DNA form, the CDR3 reads TGCAGCGTTGAAGATTATCCGGGAGGGCCTGGAAATGAGCAGTTCTTC.

This clonotype was counted ten times or more. The CDR3 bases are TGCAGTGCTATACCGGACAGGGCGGGTGAGCAGTTCTTC. Its protein product is CSAIPDRAGEQFF. The rearrangement links TRBV20-1 to TRBJ2-1; TRBD1 aligns across 8 bases. The germline gives CDR1 DFQATT, CDR2 SNEGSKA (reference sequence). V trimming: 4 bases; J trimming: 9 bases; junction bases outside the gene matches: 8. The CDR3 length is 13 residues.

The chain links TRBV11-1 to TRBJ2-3; 8 nucleotides line up with TRBD1. Germline V gene data show CDR1 as SGHAT and CDR2 as FQDESV (reference sequence). The CDR3 runs to 17 residues. V dropped 5 bases and J dropped 1; count of bases not matched to a gene: 11. CDR3 protein: CASSPSRTGSGTDTQYF. CDR3 DNA sequence: TGTGCCAGCAGCCCTTCCCGGACAGGGTCTGGCACAGATACGCAGTATTTT. Drawing the rest from reference TRBV11-1 and TRBJ2-3, the complete variable domain is EAEVAQSPRYKITEKSQAVAFWCDPISGHATLYWYRQILGQGPELLVQFQDESVVDDSQLPKDRFSAERLKGVDSTLKIQPAELGDSAMYLCASSPSRTGSGTDTQYFGPGTRLTVL.

This clonotype was found many times. The chain carries TRBV4-1 and TRBJ2-7; 10 nucleotides align to TRBD2. The CDR3 runs to 15 residues. The V segment lost 6 bases and the J segment 1 base; nucleotides outside the gene matches: 6. Germline V gives CDR1 MGHRA, CDR2 YSYEKL. The CDR3 sequence is CASRRVSGRSYEQYF. The CDR3 DNA is TGCGCCAGCAGACGTGTTAGCGGGAGGTCCTACGAGCAGTACTTC.

This clonotype was found a few times. This chain uses TRBV19 with TRBJ1-4, with D perhaps TRBD1 (5 bases). This CDR3 has 18 residues. V was trimmed by 5 bases and J by 7 bases, leaving 26 bases between them. Germline lookup yields CDR1 LNHDA and CDR2 SQIVND (reference sequence). The CDR3 here is CASSRSVPYGGNGEKLFF. In DNA, the CDR3 is TGTGCCAGTAGTCGGTCGGTTCCTTATGGGGGGAACGGTGAAAAACTGTTTTTT.

The chain uses TRBV5-1 and TRBJ1-1; 8 nucleotides line up with TRBD1. Germline V gene data show CDR1 as SGHRS and CDR2 as YFSETQ. This CDR3 comprises 15 residues. The V gene end was trimmed by 6 bases and the J gene end by 3 bases; junction bases not matched to a gene: 10. This CDR3 is CASTSGSRGHTEAFF. CDR3 sequence (DNA): TGCGCCAGCACTTCTGGGAGCAGGGGGCACACTGAAGCTTTCTTT.

This clonotype was counted at least ten times. The gene calls are TRBV10-2 and TRBJ2-1, with a tentative D call TRBD2 (6 bases). Trimming cost V 6 bases and J 1 base, with 10 bases left between them. From germline, CDR1 is WSHSY and CDR2 SAAADI. The CDR3 is made up of 14 amino acids. This chain's CDR3 is CASRGLISYNEQFF. Here the CDR3 DNA reads TGCGCCAGCAGGGGACTTATTTCCTACAATGAGCAGTTCTTC.

There are many counts of this clonotype. The rearrangement links TRBV20-1 to TRBJ2-3; 7 bases line up with TRBD2. Germline V lookup: CDR1 DFQATT, CDR2 SNEGSKA (reference sequence). The length of the CDR3 is 13 residues. The V gene end was trimmed by 7 bases and the J gene end by 0 bases; junction bases not matched to a gene: 4. The CDR3 region has the DNA TGCAGTGGGCACGGGGGGAGCACAGATACGCAGTATTTT. It yields the protein CSGHGGSTDTQYF.

Many counts were recorded for this clonotype. DNA for the CDR3: TGCGCCAGCAGGTTACTAGCGGGAGACACCGGGGAGCTGTTTTTT. It codes for CASRLLAGDTGELFF. This chain links TRBV5-1 with TRBJ2-2; 11 bases map to TRBD2. With V trimmed by 5 bases and J by 3 bases, 3 bases remained unmatched. This CDR3 is 15 amino acids long. Per germline, CDR1 SGHRS and CDR2 YFSETQ.

The chain carries TRBV2 and TRBJ2-2; tentatively, D is TRBD1 or TRBD2 (5 bases each). The CDR3 totals 9 residues. Germline CDR1 reads SNHLY; CDR2 reads FYNNEI. V lost 3 bases to trimming and J lost 15 bases, with 5 bases between them. The CDR3 spells CASSEGVFF. CDR3 nucleotides: TGTGCCAGCAGTGAGGGGGTGTTTTTT.

The chain combines TRBV29-1 with TRBJ2-5; 8 bases match TRBD2. Germline V gene sequence: CDR1 SQVTM, CDR2 ANQGSEA. The CDR3 is 12 amino acids. J lost 3 bases, V lost 5 bases, and 2 bases had no gene match. CDR3 nucleotide sequence: TGCAGCGTTAGCGGGGGCGAAGAGACCCAGTACTTC. It encodes CSVSGGEETQYF.

This sequence joins TRBV6-1 and TRBJ1-2, with D maybe TRBD1 (5 bases). This CDR3 contains 16 residues. Per germline, CDR1 MNHNS and CDR2 SASEGT. V was shortened by 5 bases and J by 3 bases, with 19 bases between the two germline ends. The CDR3 bases are TGTGCCAGCAGTCGAAATCCCGGGGCTAGAGACTATGGCTACACCTTC. Translation: CASSRNPGARDYGYTF.